These 13 T cell receptor beta chains originate from one sample sequenced in a study of T cell changes during pregnancy in multiple sclerosis (dated by TCRdb to 2018 to 2020). To prepare the library, the immunoSEQ multiplex PCR assay was applied. The clones in this table, taken by TCRdb from immuneACCESS, are in-frame only. Not every clone is retained; where verified, under half of the shortfall comes from an unresolved V gene, and the cause of the rest is unknown. The sample table lists 25,000 to 35,000 clones, roughly nine tenths of them with a count of one. The ten most abundant clones make up roughly a tenth of the sample. The sample was CD8+ T cells from peripheral blood mononuclear cells, taken in the second trimester of pregnancy. The source of these receptors is a female donor with multiple sclerosis, enrolled in a pregnancy study.

The rearrangement uses TRBV7-3 and TRBJ2-7; TRBD2 is a possible D gene (5 bases). Trimming shortened V by 3 bases and J by 0 bases, and 6 bases separated the two germline ends. In germline, CDR1 is SGHTA, CDR2 FQGTGA. This CDR3 is 13 amino acids long. The CDR3 DNA sequence: TGTGCCAGCAGCTTCGGACTCTCCTACGAGCAGTACTTC. Its translation is CASSFGLSYEQYF.

The V call is TRBV11-2, the J call TRBJ1-5; D is possibly TRBD1 (5 bases). CDR1 and CDR2 (germline): SGHAT, FQNNGV. CDR3 length equals 17 residues. Trimming pared 5 bases from V and 0 bases from J, leaving 17 bases between. The CDR3 bases are TGTGCCAGCAGCGGGCGAAAAGACAGCTATAGCAATCAGCCCCAGCATTTT. Its translation: CASSGRKDSYSNQPQHF.

This clone was found once. The chain has TRBV7-9 and TRBJ1-2, with D possibly TRBD1 on 6 matching bases. CDR1 is SEHNR, CDR2 FQNEAQ, per germline (reference sequence). The V end lost 2 bases, the J end lost 8 bases, and 15 bases lay between the germline ends. The CDR3 spans 14 residues. The CDR3 is CASSLPGQSGGYTF. DNA of the CDR3: TGTGCCAGCAGCTTACCTGGACAGTCTGGGGGCTACACCTTC. The whole variable domain, filled in from reference TRBV7-9 and TRBJ1-2, reads DTGVSQNPRHKITKRGQNVTFRCDPISEHNRLYWYRQTLGQGPEFLTYFQNEAQLEKSRLLSDRFSAERPKGSFSTLEIQRTEQGDSAMYLCASSLPGQSGGYTFGSGTRLTVV.

The sample holds one count of this clone. The chain has TRBV27 and TRBJ2-5; maybe TRBD1 (6 bases). The length of the CDR3 is 17 residues. Germline CDR1 MNHEY, CDR2 SMNVEV (reference sequence). The V gene lost 6 bases and the J gene lost 4 bases, with 24 bases spanning the gap. The CDR3 nucleotides read TGTGCCAGCAGCCTAAGGGGCCTCAGGGGAGAACGAGAGACCCAGTACTTC. Its protein is CASSLRGLRGERETQYF.

This chain uses TRBV28 with TRBJ2-7; D perhaps matches TRBD1 (5 bases). The V end was cut by 3 bases, the J end by 1 base, with 13 bases between. There are 15 residues in the CDR3. Germline V lookup: CDR1 MDHEN, CDR2 SYDVKM. The CDR3 protein is CASSFLFDSSYEQYF. CDR3 nucleotide sequence: TGTGCCAGCAGTTTCCTGTTCGACAGTTCCTACGAGCAGTACTTC.

The chain links TRBV5-6 to TRBJ2-5, with D perhaps matching TRBD1 (5 bases). CDR1 SGHDT and CDR2 YYEEEE come from the germline V gene. CDR3 length: 14 residues. V gave up 4 bases and J gave up 5 bases, with 15 bases separating them. CDR3 sequence reads: CASSPRQPWETQYF. The CDR3 DNA follows: TGTGCCAGCAGCCCCAGACAGCCTTGGGAGACCCAGTACTTC.

The rearrangement links TRBV7-9 to TRBJ1-2, with 9 bases that match TRBD1. The CDR3 runs to 15 residues. The germline CDR1 and CDR2 sequences are SEHNR and FQNEAQ (reference sequence). V dropped 4 bases and J dropped 6; count of bases not matched to a gene: 9. The DNA for the CDR3 is TGTGCCAGCAGCTCTCCGGGACAGGGACTTGATGGCTACACCTTC. Translating gives CASSSPGQGLDGYTF.

The CDR3 loop is CASSTSGRSEQFF. The CDR3 DNA is TGTGCCAGTAGTACTAGCGGGAGGAGTGAGCAGTTCTTC. The chain employs TRBV19 and TRBJ2-1; 11 positions agree with TRBD2. This CDR3 is built from 13 residues. After removal of 4 bases from V and 9 bases from J, the junction contained 2 bases not matched to a gene. Germline V gene lookup returns CDR1 LNHDA and CDR2 SQIVND (reference sequence). Full variable domain (outside the CDR3, taken from reference TRBV19 and TRBJ2-1): DGGITQSPKYLFRKEGQNVTLSCEQNLNHDAMYWYRQDPGQGLRLIYYSQIVNDFQKGDIAEGYSVSREKKESFPLTVTSAQKNPTAFYLCASSTSGRSEQFFGPGTRLTVL.

The table lists this clone with a count of one. The chain employs TRBV10-3 and TRBJ2-7; 9 nucleotides line up with TRBD1. The germline V gene encodes CDR1 ENHRY and CDR2 SYGVKD. With V trimmed by 8 bases and J by 1 base, 0 bases remained unmatched. This CDR3 is 12 amino acids long. This CDR3 is CAIGTGSYEQYF. CDR3 nucleotides: TGTGCCATCGGGACAGGGTCCTACGAGCAGTACTTC.

V is TRBV2 and J is TRBJ1-2; the D gene is possibly TRBD1 (6 bases). Trimming stripped 0 bases from V and 4 bases from J, with 12 bases between. CDR1 and CDR2 (germline): SNHLY, FYNNEI. The CDR3 is made up of 15 amino acids. CDR3 residues: CASSEAWGTLYGYTF. The CDR3 DNA reads TGTGCCAGCAGTGAAGCATGGGGGACACTCTATGGCTACACCTTC.

The chain has TRBV5-5 and TRBJ2-1; tentative D call: TRBD1 (6 bases). The CDR3 loop spans 16 amino acids. Germline-derived CDR1 and CDR2 are SGHKS and YYEKEE (reference sequence). V was pared by 2 bases and J by 0 bases, with 12 bases between. CDR3 sequence reads: CASSLQGPRSYNEQFF. The DNA for the CDR3 is TGTGCCAGCAGCTTACAGGGCCCCCGCTCCTACAATGAGCAGTTCTTC.

For the CDR3, the DNA is TGTGCCAGCAGACTAACCCAGTACAATGAGCAGTTCTTC. Its protein product is CASRLTQYNEQFF. V and J are TRBV6-5 and TRBJ2-1; unclear D gene. The CDR3 length is 13 residues. Germline V gives CDR1 MNHEY, CDR2 SVGAGI. The V end was cut by 6 bases, the J end by 4 bases, with 10 bases between.

The chain employs TRBV10-3 and TRBJ2-1; the D gene is possibly TRBD1 (6 bases). V shed 0 bases and J shed 8 bases, with 11 bases lying between them. The CDR3 consists of 14 residues. CDR1 ENHRY and CDR2 SYGVKD come from the germline V gene. CDR3 nucleotides: TGTGCCATCAGTGAGTCGGAAGAGGGGGATGAGCAGTTCTTC. Translation gives CAISESEEGDEQFF.